This T cell receptor beta chain is drawn from a study of breast tumors, draining lymph nodes, adjacent tissues. As for this clonotype: The antigen is not known.

TCRdb called the multiplex PCR reads again in MiXCR, with one record for every CDR3 protein. This sample has about 200,000 distinct CDR3 sequences; 31% occur once, and the top ten carry about 4.5%. CDR1 SGHTA and CDR2 FQGNSA come from the germline V gene. The CDR3 is 14 amino acids. The V end was cut by 7 bases, the J end by 6 bases, with 17 bases between. The lymph nodes were axillary draining lymph nodes from breast cancer patients. Study findings and constraints: Tumor repertoires ranked between lymph nodes and nontumor tissue in diversity, with V and J gene preferences. Compared with basal-like, luminal-like tumors shared significantly more repertoire with nontumor tissue.

This TCR was recovered from a female donor with breast cancer. Some clones in this sample may be carry-over from other donors' samples. The chain links TRBV7-2 to TRBJ2-3, with a weak D call TRBD1 (6 bases). The sequenced sample was axillary lymph node tissue. CDR3: CASNPIWGLDTQYF. As DNA, the CDR3 is TGTGCCAGCAACCCTATCTGGGGGCTGGATACGCAGTATTTT.